The clone carrying this T cell receptor (beta chain) has just a few counts. Its antigen is still unknown. With a J-beta primer mix and a sample-barcoded 5' primer, a second PCR ran 7 to 11 cycles. From the 5' RACE reads, TCRdb called clonotypes with MiXCR, one entry per CDR3 protein. The sample lists about 680,000 distinct CDR3 sequences, 49% occurring once. This sample is drawn from a study of blood T cells in healthy people across ages. Study overall: Per two T cells, about one barcoded beta molecule was captured through template switching.

This CDR3 spans 15 amino acids. J gave up 5 bases and V 3 bases, and 6 bases lay outside the gene matches. CDR1 is LGHNA, CDR2 YSLEER, per germline. General study points: Among long-lived donors, naive CD4+ cells were more numerous and diversity higher than in aged donors. It was not known whether donors were CMV positive (a possible confounder of expanded clonotype changes).

The authors extracted at least 6 micrograms of total RNA per sample. The sequencing sample was made of blood. The chain couples TRBV4-3 to TRBJ1-4; 7 bases are shared with TRBD1. The clonotype originates from a woman between 55 and 75 years old in good health. CDR3 bases: TGCGCCAGCAGCCAGACCGGGACAGACAATGAAAAACTGTTTTTT. Translated, it gives CASSQTGTDNEKLFF.